This paragraph covers one T cell receptor beta chain sequence. Its antigen remains unknown. The V gene's germline CDR1 is SNHLY and CDR2 FYNNEI. V was pared by 0 bases and J by 6 bases, with 16 bases of the junction left unmatched. The CDR3 totals 20 residues. These data come from a study of CD8+ T cells in alopecia areata. Study-level points and caveats: Patients displayed less clarity in TCR sharing than mice, a finding possibly related to HLA. Scalp samples also yield sequences of resident alphabeta T cells from normal skin. For lesional scalp, especially alopecia totalis/universalis, clonality was higher than in normal scalp.

CD4+ and CD8+ T cells were sorted from PBMCs. Sequencing templates came from extracted RNA that was reverse transcribed into cDNA. Some clones are missing from TCRdb's copy, which holds only in-frame ones; the method was immunoSEQ multiplex PCR. The sample records around 100,000 clones, 55% being singletons. The sample was CD4+ T cells sorted from blood. The chain employs TRBV2 and TRBJ2-2, with TRBD1 matching over 10 bases. This sequence was found in a human donor in good health. This CDR3 reads CASSEANGTGDGIRAGELFF. The DNA of the CDR3 is TGTGCCAGCAGTGAAGCAAACGGGACAGGGGACGGTATAAGGGCCGGGGAGCTGTTTTTT.